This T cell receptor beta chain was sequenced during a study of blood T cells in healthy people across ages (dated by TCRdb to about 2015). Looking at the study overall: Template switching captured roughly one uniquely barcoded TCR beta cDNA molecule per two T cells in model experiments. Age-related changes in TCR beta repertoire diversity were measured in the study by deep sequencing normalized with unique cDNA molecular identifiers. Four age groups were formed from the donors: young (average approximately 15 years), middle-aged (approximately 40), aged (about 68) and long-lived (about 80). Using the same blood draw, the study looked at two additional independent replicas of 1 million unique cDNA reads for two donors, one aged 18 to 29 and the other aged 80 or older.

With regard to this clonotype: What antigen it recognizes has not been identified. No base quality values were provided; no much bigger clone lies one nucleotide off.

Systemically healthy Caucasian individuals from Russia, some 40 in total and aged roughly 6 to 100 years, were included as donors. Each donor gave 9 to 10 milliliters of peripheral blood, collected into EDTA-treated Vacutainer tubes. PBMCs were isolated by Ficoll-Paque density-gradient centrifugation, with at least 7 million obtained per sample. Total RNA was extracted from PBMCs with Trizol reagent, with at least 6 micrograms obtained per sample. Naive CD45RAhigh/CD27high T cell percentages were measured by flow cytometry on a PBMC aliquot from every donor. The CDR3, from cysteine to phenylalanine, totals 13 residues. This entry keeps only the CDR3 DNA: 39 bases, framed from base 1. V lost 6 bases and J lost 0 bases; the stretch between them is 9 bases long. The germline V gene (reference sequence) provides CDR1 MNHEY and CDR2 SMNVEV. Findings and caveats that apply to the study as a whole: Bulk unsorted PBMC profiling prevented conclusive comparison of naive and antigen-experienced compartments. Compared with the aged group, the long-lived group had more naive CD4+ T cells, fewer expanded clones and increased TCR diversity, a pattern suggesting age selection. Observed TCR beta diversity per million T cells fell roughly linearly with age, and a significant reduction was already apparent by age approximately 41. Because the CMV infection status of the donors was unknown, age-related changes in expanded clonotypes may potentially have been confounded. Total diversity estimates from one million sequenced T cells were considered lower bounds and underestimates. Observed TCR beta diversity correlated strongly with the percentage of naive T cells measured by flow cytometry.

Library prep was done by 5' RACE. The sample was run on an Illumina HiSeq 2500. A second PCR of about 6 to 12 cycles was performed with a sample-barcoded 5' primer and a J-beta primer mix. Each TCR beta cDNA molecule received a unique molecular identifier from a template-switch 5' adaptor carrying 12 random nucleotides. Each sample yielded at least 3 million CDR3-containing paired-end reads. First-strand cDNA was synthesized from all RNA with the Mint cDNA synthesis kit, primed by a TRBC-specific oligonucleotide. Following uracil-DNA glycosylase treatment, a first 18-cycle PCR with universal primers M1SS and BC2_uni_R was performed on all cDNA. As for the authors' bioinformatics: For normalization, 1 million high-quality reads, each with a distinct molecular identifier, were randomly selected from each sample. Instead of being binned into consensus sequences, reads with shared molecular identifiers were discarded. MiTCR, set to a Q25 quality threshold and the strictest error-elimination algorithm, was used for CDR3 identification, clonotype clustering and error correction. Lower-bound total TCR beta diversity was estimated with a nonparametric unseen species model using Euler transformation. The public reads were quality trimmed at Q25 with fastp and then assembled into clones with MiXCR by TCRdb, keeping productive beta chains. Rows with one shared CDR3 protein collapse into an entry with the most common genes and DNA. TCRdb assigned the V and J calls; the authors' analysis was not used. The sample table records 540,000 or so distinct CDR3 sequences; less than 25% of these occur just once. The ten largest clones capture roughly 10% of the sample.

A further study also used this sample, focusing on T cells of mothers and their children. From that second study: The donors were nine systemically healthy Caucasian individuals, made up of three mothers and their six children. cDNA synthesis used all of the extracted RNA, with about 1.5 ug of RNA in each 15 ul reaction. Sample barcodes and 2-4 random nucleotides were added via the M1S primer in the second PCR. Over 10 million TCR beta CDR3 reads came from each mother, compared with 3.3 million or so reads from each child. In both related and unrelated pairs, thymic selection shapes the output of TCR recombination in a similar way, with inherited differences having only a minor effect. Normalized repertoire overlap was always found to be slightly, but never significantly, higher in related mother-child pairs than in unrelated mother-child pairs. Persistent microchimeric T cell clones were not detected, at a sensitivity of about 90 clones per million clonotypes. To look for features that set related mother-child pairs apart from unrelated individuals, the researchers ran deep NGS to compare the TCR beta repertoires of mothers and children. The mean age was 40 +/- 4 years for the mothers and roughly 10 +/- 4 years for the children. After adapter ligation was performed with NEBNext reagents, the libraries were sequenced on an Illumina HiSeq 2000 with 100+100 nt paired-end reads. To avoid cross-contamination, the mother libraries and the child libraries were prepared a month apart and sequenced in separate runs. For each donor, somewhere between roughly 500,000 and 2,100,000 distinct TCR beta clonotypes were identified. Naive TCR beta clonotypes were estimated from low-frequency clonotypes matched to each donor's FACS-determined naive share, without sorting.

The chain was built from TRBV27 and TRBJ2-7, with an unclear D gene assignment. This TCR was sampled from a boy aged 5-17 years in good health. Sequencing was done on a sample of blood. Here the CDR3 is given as CASRLTPSYEQYF. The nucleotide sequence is TGTGCCAGCAGACTTACCCCCTCCTACGAGCAGTACTTC.